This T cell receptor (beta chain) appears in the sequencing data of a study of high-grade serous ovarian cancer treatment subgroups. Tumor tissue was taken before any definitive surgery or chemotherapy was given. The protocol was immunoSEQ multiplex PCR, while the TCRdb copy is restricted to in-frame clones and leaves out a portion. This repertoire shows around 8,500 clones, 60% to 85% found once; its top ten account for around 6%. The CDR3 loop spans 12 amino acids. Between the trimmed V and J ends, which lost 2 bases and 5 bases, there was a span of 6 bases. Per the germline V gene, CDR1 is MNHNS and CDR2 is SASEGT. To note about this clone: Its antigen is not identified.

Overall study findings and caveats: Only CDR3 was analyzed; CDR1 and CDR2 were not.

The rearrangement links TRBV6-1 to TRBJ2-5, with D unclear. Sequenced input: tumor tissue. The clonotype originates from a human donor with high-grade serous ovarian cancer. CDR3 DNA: TGTGCCAGCAGTGAACTCGCCGAGACCCAGTACTTC. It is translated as CASSELAETQYF.